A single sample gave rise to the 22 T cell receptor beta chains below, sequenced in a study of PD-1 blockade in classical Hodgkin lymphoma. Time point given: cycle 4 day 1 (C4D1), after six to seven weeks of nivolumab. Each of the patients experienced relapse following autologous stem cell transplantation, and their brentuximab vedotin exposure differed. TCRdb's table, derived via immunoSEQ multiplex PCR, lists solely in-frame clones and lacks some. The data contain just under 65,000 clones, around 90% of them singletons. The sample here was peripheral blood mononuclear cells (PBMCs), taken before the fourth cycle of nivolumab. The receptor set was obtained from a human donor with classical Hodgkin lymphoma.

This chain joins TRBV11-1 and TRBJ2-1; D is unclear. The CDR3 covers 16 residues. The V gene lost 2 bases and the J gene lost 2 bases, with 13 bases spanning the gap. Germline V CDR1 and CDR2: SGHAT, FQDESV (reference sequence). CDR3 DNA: TGTGCCAGCAGCTTAAGGACCCCCGGGCCCTACAATGAGCAGTTCTTC. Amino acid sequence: CASSLRTPGPYNEQFF.

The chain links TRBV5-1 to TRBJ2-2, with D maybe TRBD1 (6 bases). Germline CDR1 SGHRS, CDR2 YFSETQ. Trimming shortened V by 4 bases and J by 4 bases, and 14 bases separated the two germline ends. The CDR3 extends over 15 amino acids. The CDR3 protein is CASSIDRPVTGELFF. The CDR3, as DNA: TGCGCCAGCAGCATAGACAGGCCGGTCACCGGGGAGCTGTTTTTT.

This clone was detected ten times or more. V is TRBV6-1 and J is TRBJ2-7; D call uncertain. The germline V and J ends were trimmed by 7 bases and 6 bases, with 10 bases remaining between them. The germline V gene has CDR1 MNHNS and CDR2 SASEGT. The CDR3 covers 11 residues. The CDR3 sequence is CASNELSEQYF. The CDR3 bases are TGTGCCAGCAACGAACTGTCCGAGCAGTACTTC.

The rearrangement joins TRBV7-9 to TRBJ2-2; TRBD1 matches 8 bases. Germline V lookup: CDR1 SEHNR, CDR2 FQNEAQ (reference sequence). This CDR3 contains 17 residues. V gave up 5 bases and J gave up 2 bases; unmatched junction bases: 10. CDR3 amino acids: CASSAGGTGVNTGELFF. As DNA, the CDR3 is TGTGCCAGCAGCGCAGGAGGGACAGGCGTTAACACCGGGGAGCTGTTTTTT.

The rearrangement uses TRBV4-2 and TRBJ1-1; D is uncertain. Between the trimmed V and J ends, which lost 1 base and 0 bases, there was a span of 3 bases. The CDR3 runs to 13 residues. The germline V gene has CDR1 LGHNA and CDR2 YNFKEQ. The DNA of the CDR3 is TGTGCCAGCAGCCAAGCCGTGAACACTGAAGCTTTCTTT. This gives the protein CASSQAVNTEAFF.

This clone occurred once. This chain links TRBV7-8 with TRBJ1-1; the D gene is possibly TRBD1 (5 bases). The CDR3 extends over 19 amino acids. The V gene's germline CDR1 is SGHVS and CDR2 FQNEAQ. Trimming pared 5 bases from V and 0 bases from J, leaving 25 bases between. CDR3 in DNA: TGTGCCAGCAGCCTACCTCACGGCAGGGCCAATACAATGAACACTGAAGCTTTCTTT. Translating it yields CASSLPHGRANTMNTEAFF.

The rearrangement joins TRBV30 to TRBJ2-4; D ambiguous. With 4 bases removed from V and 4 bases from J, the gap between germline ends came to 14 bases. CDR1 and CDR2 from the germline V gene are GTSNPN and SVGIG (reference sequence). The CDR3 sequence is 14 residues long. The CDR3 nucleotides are TGTGCCTGGAATCACCAGCAGCCTAAAAACATTCAGTACTTC. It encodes CAWNHQQPKNIQYF.

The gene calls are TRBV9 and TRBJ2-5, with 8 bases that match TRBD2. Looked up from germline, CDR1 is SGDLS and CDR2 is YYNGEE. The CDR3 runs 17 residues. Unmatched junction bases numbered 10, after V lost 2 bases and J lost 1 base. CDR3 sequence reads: CASSVSGRSGGQETQYF. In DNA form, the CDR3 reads TGTGCCAGCAGCGTCTCAGGCAGGAGCGGGGGCCAAGAGACCCAGTACTTC. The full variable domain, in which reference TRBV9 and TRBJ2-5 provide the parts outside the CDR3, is DSGVTQTPKHLITATGQRVTLRCSPRSGDLSVYWYQQSLDQGLQFLIQYYNGEERAKGNILERFSAQQFPDLHSELNLSSLELGDSALYFCASSVSGRSGGQETQYFGPGTRLLVL.

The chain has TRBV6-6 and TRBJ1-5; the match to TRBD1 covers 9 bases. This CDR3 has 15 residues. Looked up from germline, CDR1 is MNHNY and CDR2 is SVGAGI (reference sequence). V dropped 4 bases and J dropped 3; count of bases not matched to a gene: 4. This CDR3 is CASSLGQGVNQPQHF. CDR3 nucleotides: TGTGCCAGCAGTTTGGGACAGGGTGTCAATCAGCCCCAGCATTTT.

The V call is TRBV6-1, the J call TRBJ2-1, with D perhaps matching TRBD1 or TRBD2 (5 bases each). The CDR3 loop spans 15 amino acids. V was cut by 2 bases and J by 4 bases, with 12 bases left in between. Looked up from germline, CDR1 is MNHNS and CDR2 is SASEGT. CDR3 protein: CASSERGSEYNEQFF. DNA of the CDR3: TGTGCCAGCAGTGAAAGGGGTAGCGAGTACAATGAGCAGTTCTTC.

The CDR3 loop is CASSQAGREQYF. As DNA, the CDR3 is TGTGCCAGCAGCCAAGCCGGGAGGGAGCAGTACTTC. The rearrangement joins TRBV14 to TRBJ2-7; 7 bases fit TRBD2. The CDR3 is made up of 12 amino acids. Looked up from germline, CDR1 is SGHDN and CDR2 is FVKESK. J was trimmed by 7 bases and V by 1 base; bases with no gene match: 1.

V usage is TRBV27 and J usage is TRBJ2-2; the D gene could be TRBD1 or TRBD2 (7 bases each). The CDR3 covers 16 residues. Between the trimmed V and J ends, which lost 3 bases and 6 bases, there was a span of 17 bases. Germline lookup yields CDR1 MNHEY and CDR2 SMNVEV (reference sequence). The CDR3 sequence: CASSFTPGGRAGELFF. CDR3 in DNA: TGTGCCAGCAGTTTCACCCCAGGGGGGAGGGCCGGGGAGCTGTTTTTT.

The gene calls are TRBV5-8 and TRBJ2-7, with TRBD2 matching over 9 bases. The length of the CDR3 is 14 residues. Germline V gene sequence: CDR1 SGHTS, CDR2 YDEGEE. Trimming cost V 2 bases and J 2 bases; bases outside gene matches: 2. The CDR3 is CASSFSGSPYEQYF. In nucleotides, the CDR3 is TGTGCCAGCAGCTTTAGCGGGAGTCCCTACGAGCAGTACTTC. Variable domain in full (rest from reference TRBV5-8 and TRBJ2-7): EAGVTQSPTHLIKTRGQQATLRCSPISGHTSVYWYQQALGLGLQFLLWYDEGEERNRGNFPPRFSGRQFPNYSSELNVNALELEDSALYLCASSFSGSPYEQYFGPGTRLTVT.

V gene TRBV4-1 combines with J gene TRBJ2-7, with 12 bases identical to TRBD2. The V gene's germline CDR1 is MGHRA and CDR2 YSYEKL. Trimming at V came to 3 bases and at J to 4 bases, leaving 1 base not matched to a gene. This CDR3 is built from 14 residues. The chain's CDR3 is CASSQGLAGYEQYF. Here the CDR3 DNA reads TGCGCCAGCAGCCAGGGACTAGCGGGTTACGAGCAGTACTTC.

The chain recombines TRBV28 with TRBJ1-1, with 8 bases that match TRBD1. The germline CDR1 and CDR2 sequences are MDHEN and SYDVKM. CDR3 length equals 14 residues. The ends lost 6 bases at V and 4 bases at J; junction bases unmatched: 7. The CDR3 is CASRPRQGPTEAFF. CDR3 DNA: TGTGCCAGCAGACCCCGACAGGGGCCCACTGAAGCTTTCTTT.

CDR3 coding DNA: TGTGCCAGCAGCCTGATAGCGGGGGGTGGAGATACGCAGTATTTT. It specifies CASSLIAGGGDTQYF. This chain joins TRBV4-2 and TRBJ2-3; 10 bases are a match to TRBD2. The CDR3 spans 15 residues. After removal of 4 bases from V and 5 bases from J, the junction contained 6 bases not matched to a gene. CDR1 LGHNA and CDR2 YNFKEQ come from the germline V gene.

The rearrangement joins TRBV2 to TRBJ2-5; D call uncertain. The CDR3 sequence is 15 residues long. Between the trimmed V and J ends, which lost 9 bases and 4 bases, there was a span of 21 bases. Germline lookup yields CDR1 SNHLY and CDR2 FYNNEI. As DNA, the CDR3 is TGTGCCAGTTCAGAGAAAGGATCAGAATTAGAGACCCAGTACTTC. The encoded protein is CASSEKGSELETQYF.

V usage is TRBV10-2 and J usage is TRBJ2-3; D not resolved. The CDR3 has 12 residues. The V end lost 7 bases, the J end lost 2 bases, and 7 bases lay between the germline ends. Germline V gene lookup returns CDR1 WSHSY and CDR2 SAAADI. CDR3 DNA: TGCGCCAGCATGGACGACACAGATACGCAGTATTTT. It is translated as CASMDDTDTQYF.

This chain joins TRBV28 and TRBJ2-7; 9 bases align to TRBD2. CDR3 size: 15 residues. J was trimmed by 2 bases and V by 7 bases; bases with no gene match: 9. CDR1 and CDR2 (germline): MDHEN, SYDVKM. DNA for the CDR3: TGTGCCAGCAACGGGGCTTGGACTAGCGCCTACGAGCAGTACTTC. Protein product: CASNGAWTSAYEQYF.

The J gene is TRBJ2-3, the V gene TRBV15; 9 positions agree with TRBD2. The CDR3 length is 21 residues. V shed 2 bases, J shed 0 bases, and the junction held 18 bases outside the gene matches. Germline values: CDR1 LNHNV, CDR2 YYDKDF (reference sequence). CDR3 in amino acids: CATSRPPAGYSGGTSTDTQYF. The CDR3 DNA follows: TGTGCCACCAGCAGACCCCCTGCAGGTTATAGCGGGGGCACTAGCACAGATACGCAGTATTTT. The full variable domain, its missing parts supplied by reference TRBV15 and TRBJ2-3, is DAMVIQNPRYQVTQFGKPVTLSCSQTLNHNVMYWYQQKSSQAPKLLFHYYDKDFNNEADTPDNFQSRRPNTSFCFLDIRSPGLGDTAMYLCATSRPPAGYSGGTSTDTQYFGPGTRLTVL.

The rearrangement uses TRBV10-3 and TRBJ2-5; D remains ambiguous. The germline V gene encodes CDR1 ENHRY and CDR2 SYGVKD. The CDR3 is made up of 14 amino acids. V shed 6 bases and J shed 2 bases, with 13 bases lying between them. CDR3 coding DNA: TGTGCCATCAGCTACCCGGGCCCGCAAGAGACCCAGTACTTC. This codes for CAISYPGPQETQYF.

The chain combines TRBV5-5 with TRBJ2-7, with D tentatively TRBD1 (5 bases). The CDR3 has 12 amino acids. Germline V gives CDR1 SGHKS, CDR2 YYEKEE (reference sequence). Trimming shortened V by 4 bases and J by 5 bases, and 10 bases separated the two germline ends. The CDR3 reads CASSPTVHEQYF. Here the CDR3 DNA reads TGTGCCAGCAGCCCGACAGTCCACGAGCAGTACTTC.